This T cell receptor (beta chain) was documented in a study of CD8+ T cells in alopecia areata. Sorting from PBMCs produced CD4+ and CD8+ T cells. Study-wide results and caveats: Elevated clonality characterized lesional scalp relative to normal scalp, particularly in alopecia totalis/universalis. Alphabeta T cells residing in normal skin are also sequenced in scalp samples.

The sample holds a few counts of this clone. Its antigen is unknown. Germline V CDR1 and CDR2: SGHAT, FQNNGV. V was cut by 5 bases and J by 2 bases, with 21 bases left in between. There are 17 residues in the CDR3. Reverse transcribed after extraction, RNA yielded cDNA as the sequencing template. The table came from immunoSEQ multiplex PCR; TCRdb's copy has only in-frame clones and leaves some out. The repertoire holds some 180,000 clones, with about 56% as singletons. Sequencing was carried out using CD8+ T cells sorted from blood. This TCR came from a human donor in good health. The rearrangement joins TRBV11-2 to TRBJ2-5; D may match TRBD1 or TRBD2 (5 bases each). Written as DNA, the CDR3 is TGTGCCAGCAGCCCCGGGGCAGGGCCCGAGTTTCAAGAGACCCAGTACTTC. Protein: CASSPGAGPEFQETQYF. The full variable domain, its missing parts supplied by reference TRBV11-2 and TRBJ2-5, is EAGVAQSPRYKIIEKRQSVAFWCNPISGHATLYWYQQILGQGPKLLIQFQNNGVVDDSQLPKDRFSAERLKGVDSTLKIQPAKLEDSAVYLCASSPGAGPEFQETQYFGPGTRLLVL.